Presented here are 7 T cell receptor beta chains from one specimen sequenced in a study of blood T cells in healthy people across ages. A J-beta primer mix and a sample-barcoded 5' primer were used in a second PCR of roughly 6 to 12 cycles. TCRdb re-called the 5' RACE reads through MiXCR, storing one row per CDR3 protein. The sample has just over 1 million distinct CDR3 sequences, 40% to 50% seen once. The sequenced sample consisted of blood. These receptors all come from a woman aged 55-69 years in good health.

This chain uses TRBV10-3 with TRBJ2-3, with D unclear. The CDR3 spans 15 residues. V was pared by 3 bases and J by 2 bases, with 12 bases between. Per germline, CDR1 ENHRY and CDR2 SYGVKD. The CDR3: CAISDRSASTDTQYF. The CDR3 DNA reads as TGTGCCATCAGTGATAGGAGCGCTTCCACAGATACGCAGTATTTT.

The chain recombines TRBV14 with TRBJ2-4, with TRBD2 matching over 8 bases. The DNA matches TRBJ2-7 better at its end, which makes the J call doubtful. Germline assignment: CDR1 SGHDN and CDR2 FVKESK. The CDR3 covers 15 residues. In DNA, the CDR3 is TGTGCCAGCAGCCGCCTTAGCGGGGTCTCCTACGAGCAGTACTTC. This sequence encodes CASSRLSGVSYEQYF.

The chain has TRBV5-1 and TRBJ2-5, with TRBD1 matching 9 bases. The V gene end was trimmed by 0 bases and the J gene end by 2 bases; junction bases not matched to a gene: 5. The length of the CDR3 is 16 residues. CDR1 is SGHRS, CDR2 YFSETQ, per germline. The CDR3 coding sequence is TGCGCCAGCAGCTTGGAGGACAGGGGTCGGCAAGAGACCCAGTACTTC. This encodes CASSLEDRGRQETQYF.

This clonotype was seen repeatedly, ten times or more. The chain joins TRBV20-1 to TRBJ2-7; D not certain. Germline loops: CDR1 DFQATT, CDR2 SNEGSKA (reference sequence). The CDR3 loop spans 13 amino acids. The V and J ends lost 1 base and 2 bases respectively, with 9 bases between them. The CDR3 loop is CSARVQQTYEQYF. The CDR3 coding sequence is TGCAGTGCTAGAGTCCAGCAGACCTACGAGCAGTACTTC.

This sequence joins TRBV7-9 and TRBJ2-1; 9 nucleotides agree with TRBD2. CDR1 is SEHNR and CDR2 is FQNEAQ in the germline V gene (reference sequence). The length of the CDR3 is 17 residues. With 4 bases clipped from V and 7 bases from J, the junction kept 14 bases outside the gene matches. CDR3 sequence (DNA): TGTGCCAGCAGCTCTTTAGTAGCGGGAGAGAAAGGAAATGAGCAGTTCTTC. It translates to CASSSLVAGEKGNEQFF.

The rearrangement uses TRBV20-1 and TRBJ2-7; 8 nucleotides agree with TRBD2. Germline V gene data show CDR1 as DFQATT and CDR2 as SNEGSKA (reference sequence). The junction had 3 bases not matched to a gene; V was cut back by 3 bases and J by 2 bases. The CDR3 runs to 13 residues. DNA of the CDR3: TGCAGTGCTAGCCCGGGACTAGCCTACGAGCAGTACTTC. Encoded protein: CSASPGLAYEQYF.

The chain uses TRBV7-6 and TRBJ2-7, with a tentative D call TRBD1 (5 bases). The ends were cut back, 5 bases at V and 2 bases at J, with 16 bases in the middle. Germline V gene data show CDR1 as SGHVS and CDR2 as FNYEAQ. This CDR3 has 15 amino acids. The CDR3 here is CASSLQPGNPYEQYF. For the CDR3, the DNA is TGTGCCAGCAGCCTACAACCAGGGAACCCCTACGAGCAGTACTTC. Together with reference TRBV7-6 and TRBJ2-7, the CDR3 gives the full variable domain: GAGVSQSPRYKVTKRGQDVALRCDPISGHVSLYWYRQALGQGPEFLTYFNYEAQQDKSGLPNDRFSAERPEGSISTLTIQRTEQRDSAMYRCASSLQPGNPYEQYFGPGTRLTVT.